This T cell receptor (beta chain) emerged from a study of cytomegalovirus exposure and HLA in healthy donors. Across the study: Findings of an earlier analysis included under 140 million unique TCR beta sequences from 190 million or so T cells.

In the case of this clone: The antigen remains unidentified.

Broader study findings: A list of 150 or so TCR beta chains associated with cytomegalovirus was given. A later analysis by the authors found several of the most significant clusters apparently linked to common viral pathogens.

The V gene's germline CDR1 is SNHLY and CDR2 FYNNEI. Trimming took 5 bases from V and 1 from J; bases not matched to a gene: 3. This CDR3 has 15 amino acids. PCR was performed using 60 Vbeta and 13 Jbeta primers. Measured with immunoSEQ multiplex PCR; TCRdb has only the in-frame clones, and not every one. In the table there are approximately 100,000 clones, around 85% of which are singletons. This TCR was sampled from a man in his 60s in good health and CMV-seronegative. The rearrangement links TRBV2 to TRBJ2-1, with 9 bases fitting TRBD2. Material: PBMCs. In nucleotides, the CDR3 is TGTGCCAGCAGTTTAGCGGGGGATTCCTACAATGAGCAGTTCTTC. Translating it yields CASSLAGDSYNEQFF.